These 16 T cell receptor beta chains came from one sample sequenced in a study of identifying expanded T cells in peripheral blood. Sequenced by immunoSEQ multiplex PCR; TCRdb stores in-frame clones only, minus some. The data contain 100,000 or so clones, 85% to 90% of them singletons. The sample was blood. These receptors all come from a person aged 18 to 75 in good health.

This chain links TRBV28 with TRBJ1-3; no definite D call. CDR3 size: 14 residues. The germline V gene has CDR1 MDHEN and CDR2 SYDVKM. Trimming removed 6 bases at V and 7 bases at J, with 16 bases between. The CDR3 region has the DNA TGTGCCAGCAGCAACAGCTTCCCGAGGAACACCATATATTTT. Its translation: CASSNSFPRNTIYF.

The chain couples TRBV29-1 to TRBJ1-1, with 7 bases identical to TRBD1. Unmatched junction bases numbered 12, after V lost 4 bases and J lost 4 bases. Germline CDR1 SQVTM, CDR2 ANQGSEA. The CDR3 is 15 amino acids. The CDR3 here is CSVVLWGRGSTEAFF. In DNA form, the CDR3 reads TGCAGCGTTGTTTTATGGGGCAGGGGGTCCACTGAAGCTTTCTTT.

This chain uses TRBV5-4 with TRBJ2-7; D perhaps matches TRBD2 (6 bases). This CDR3 region has 14 residues. The ends were cut back, 2 bases at V and 7 bases at J, with 16 bases in the middle. CDR1 is SGHNT, CDR2 YYREEE, per germline (reference sequence). CDR3 sequence (DNA): TGTGCCAGCAGCTTATCAGAGCGGGTACGTGAGCAGTACTTC. Protein sequence: CASSLSERVREQYF.

CDR3 sequence (DNA): TGTGCCAGCAGCTCGCAAGGGGATCTCTCCGGGGCCAACGTCCTGACTTTC. The encoded protein is CASSSQGDLSGANVLTF. The rearrangement uses TRBV11-2 and TRBJ2-6, with D maybe TRBD1 (5 bases). V dropped 4 bases and J dropped 4 bases, with 17 bases sitting between them. This CDR3 is 17 amino acids long. CDR1 and CDR2 (germline): SGHAT, FQNNGV.

This rearrangement joins TRBV29-1 to TRBJ1-2; the D gene is possibly TRBD1 (6 bases). Germline CDR1 is SQVTM and CDR2 is ANQGSEA. Trimming took 3 bases from V and 1 from J, leaving 12 bases between them. CDR3 length: 14 amino acids. The CDR3 region has the DNA TGCAGCGTTGAGGAGGGGGAGTTTAACTATGGCTACACCTTC. This translates into CSVEEGEFNYGYTF.

This chain joins TRBV10-1 and TRBJ1-2; a possible D gene is TRBD1 (5 bases). Looked up from germline, CDR1 is WNHNN and CDR2 is SYGVQD (reference sequence). Trimming shortened V by 4 bases and J by 7 bases, and 16 bases separated the two germline ends. The CDR3 totals 14 residues. CDR3 sequence reads: CASSAGGNQRGYTF. The CDR3 nucleotides are TGCGCCAGCAGTGCCGGGGGGAATCAGCGTGGCTACACCTTC.

V gene TRBV19 combines with J gene TRBJ1-5; 8 nucleotides align to TRBD1. The germline gives CDR1 LNHDA, CDR2 SQIVND (reference sequence). This CDR3 comprises 15 residues. The ends lost 8 bases at V and 6 bases at J; junction bases unmatched: 12. DNA for the CDR3: TGTGCCAGTGGAGGGGCCGACAGGGGCGGTCAGCCCCAGCATTTT. It is translated as CASGGADRGGQPQHF.

This chain connects TRBV7-2 to TRBJ2-3; 7 bases map to TRBD2. Losses at the gene ends were 1 base for V and 8 bases for J; bases not matched to a gene: 9. The CDR3 has 15 residues. Looked up from germline, CDR1 is SGHTA and CDR2 is FQGNSA. CDR3 sequence: CASSLESGAVGTQYF. The DNA for the CDR3 is TGTGCCAGCAGCTTAGAAAGCGGGGCGGTTGGTACGCAGTATTTT.

The chain carries TRBV18 and TRBJ2-5; TRBD2 matches 11 bases. The CDR3 totals 15 residues. Per germline, CDR1 KGHSH and CDR2 LQKENI. V lost 0 bases and J lost 3; bases outside the gene matches: 0. The CDR3 region has the DNA TGTGCCAGCTCACCACCGGGACTAGCGGAAGAGACCCAGTACTTC. It encodes CASSPPGLAEETQYF.

CDR3 DNA sequence: TGCGCCAGCAGGCTGCGGACTAGCGGGGCAGATACGCAGTATTTT. This sequence encodes CASRLRTSGADTQYF. The chain carries TRBV5-1 and TRBJ2-3; 12 nucleotides agree with TRBD2. This CDR3 region has 15 residues. Trimming took 5 bases from V and 4 from J; bases not matched to a gene: 5. CDR1 and CDR2 from the germline V gene are SGHRS and YFSETQ.

The chain combines TRBV6-5 with TRBJ1-4, with a tentative D call TRBD1 (6 bases). CDR1 is MNHEY and CDR2 is SVGAGI in the germline V gene. The V gene lost 0 bases and the J gene lost 6 bases, with 14 bases spanning the gap. The CDR3 loop spans 16 amino acids. CDR3 in amino acids: CASSYSNGRGDEKLFF. CDR3 DNA: TGTGCCAGCAGTTACTCGAACGGCAGGGGTGATGAAAAACTGTTTTTT.

The chain links TRBV6-6 to TRBJ2-7; D gene ambiguous. The V end lost 6 bases, the J end lost 2 bases, and 17 bases lay between the germline ends. Germline V gene data show CDR1 as MNHNY and CDR2 as SVGAGI (reference sequence). The CDR3 sequence is 15 residues long. CDR3 bases: TGTGCCAGCAGGCCTGCCATGTCCGCGGCCTACGAGCAGTACTTC. Amino acids: CASRPAMSAAYEQYF.

V and J are TRBV27 and TRBJ2-7; tentatively, D is TRBD1 (6 bases). This CDR3 region has 14 residues. The germline gives CDR1 MNHEY, CDR2 SMNVEV (reference sequence). V lost 0 bases and J lost 6, with 12 bases in between. The CDR3 DNA reads TGTGCCAGCAGTTTATCGAAGAGGGGGTTCGAGCAGTACTTC. Its translation: CASSLSKRGFEQYF.

Remarks on this clone: Since the CDR3 does not end with the conserved phenylalanine or tryptophan, this likely comes from a read error. This sequence joins TRBV27 and TRBJ2-7, with 12 positions matching TRBD2. Trimming took 2 bases from V and 0 from J; bases not matched to a gene: 2. The germline CDR1 and CDR2 sequences are MNHEY and SMNVEV (reference sequence). The CDR3 contains 16 residues. The DNA for the CDR3 is TGTGCCAGCAGTTTAACTAGCGGGGGGACCTCCTACGAGCAGTACTCC. It specifies CASSLTSGGTSYEQYS.

This clone showed up just once. The rearrangement joins TRBV7-9 to TRBJ2-3; TRBD2 matches at 13 bases. Germline assignment: CDR1 SEHNR and CDR2 FQNEAQ (reference sequence). The CDR3 runs 18 residues. The ends lost 5 bases at V and 0 bases at J; junction bases unmatched: 8. DNA of the CDR3: TGTGCCAGCAGCATGACTAGCGGGGGGACAAGAAGCACAGATACGCAGTATTTT. Its protein is CASSMTSGGTRSTDTQYF. Full variable domain (remainder filled in from reference TRBV7-9 and TRBJ2-3): DTGVSQNPRHKITKRGQNVTFRCDPISEHNRLYWYRQTLGQGPEFLTYFQNEAQLEKSRLLSDRFSAERPKGSFSTLEIQRTEQGDSAMYLCASSMTSGGTRSTDTQYFGPGTRLTVL.

The chain combines TRBV5-6 with TRBJ1-3; D is unresolved. The CDR3 has 13 amino acids. CDR1 is SGHDT and CDR2 is YYEEEE in the germline V gene. The V and J ends lost 2 bases and 1 base respectively, with 4 bases between them. In nucleotides, the CDR3 is TGTGCCAGCAGCTTCGGGTCTGGAAACACCATATATTTT. Protein sequence: CASSFGSGNTIYF. The whole variable domain, filled in from reference TRBV5-6 and TRBJ1-3, reads DAGVTQSPTHLIKTRGQQVTLRCSPKSGHDTVSWYQQALGQGPQFIFQYYEEEERQRGNFPDRFSGHQFPNYSSELNVNALLLGDSALYLCASSFGSGNTIYFGEGSWLTVV.